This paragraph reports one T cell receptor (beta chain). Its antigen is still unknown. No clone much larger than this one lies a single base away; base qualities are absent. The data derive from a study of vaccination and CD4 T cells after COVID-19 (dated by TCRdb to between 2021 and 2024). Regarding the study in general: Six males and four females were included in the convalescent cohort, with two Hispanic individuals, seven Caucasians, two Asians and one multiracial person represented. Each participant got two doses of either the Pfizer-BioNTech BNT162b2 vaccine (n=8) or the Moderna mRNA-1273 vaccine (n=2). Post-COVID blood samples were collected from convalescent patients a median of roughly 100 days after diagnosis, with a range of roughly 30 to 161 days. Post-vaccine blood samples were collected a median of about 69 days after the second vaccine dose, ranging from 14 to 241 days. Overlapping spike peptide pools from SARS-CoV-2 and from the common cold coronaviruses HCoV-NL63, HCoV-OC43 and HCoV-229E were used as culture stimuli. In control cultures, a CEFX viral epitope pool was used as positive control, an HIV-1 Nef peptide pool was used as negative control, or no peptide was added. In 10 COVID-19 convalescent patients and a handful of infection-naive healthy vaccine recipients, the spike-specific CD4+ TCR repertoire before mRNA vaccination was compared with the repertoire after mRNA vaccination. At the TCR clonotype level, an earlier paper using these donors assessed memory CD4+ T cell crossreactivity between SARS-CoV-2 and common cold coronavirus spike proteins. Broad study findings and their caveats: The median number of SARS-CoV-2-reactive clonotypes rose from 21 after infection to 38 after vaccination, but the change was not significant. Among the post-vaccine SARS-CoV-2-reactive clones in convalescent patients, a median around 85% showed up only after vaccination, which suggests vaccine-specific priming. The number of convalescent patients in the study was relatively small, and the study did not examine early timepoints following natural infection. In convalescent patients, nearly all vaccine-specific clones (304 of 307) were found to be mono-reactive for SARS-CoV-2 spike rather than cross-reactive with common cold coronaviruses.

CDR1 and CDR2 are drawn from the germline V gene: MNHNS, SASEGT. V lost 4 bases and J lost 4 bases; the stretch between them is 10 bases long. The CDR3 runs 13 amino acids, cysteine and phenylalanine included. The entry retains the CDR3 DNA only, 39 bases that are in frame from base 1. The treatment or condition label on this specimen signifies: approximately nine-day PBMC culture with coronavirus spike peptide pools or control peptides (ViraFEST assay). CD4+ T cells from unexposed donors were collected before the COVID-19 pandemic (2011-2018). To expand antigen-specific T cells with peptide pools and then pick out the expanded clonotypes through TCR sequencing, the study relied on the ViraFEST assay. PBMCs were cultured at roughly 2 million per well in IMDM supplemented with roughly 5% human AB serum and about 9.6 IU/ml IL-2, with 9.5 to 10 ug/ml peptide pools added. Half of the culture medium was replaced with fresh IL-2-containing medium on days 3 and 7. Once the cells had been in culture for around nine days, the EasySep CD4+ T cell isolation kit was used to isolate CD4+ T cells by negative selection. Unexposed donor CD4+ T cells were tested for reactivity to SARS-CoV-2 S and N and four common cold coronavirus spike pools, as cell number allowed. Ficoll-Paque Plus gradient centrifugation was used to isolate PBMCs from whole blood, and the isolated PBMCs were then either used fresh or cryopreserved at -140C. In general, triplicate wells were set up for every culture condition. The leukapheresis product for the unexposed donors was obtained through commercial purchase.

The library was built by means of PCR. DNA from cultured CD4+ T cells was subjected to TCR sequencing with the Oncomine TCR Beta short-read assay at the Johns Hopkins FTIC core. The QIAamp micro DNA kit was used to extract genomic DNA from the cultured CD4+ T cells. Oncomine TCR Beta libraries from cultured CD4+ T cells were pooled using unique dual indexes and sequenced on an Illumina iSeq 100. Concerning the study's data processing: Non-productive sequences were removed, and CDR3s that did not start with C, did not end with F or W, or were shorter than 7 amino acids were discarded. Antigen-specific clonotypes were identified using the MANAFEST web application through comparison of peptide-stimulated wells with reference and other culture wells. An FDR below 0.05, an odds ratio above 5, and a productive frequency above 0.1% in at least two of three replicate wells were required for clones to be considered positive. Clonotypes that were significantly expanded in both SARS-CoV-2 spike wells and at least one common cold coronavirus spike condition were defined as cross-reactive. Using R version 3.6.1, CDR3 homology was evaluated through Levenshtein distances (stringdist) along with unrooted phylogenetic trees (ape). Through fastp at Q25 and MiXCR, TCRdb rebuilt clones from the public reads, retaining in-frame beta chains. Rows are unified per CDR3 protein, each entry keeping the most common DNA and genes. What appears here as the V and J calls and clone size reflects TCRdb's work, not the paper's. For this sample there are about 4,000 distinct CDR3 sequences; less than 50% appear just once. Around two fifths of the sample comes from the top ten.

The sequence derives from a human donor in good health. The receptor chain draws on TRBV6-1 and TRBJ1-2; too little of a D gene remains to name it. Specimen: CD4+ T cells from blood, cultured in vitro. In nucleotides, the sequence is TGTGCCAGCAGTGGGGGAAGGGCCTATGGCTACACCTTC. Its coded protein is CASSGGRAYGYTF.